This T cell receptor (beta chain) was sequenced in a study of blood T cell repertoires in COVID-19. Study-level information: Whether acute or convalescent, the COVID-19 samples came from the United States, Italy and Spain. Sample material is recorded as cDNA or gDNA derived from T cells, B-cell-depleted T cells, or PBMCs.

Germline values: CDR1 LNHDA, CDR2 SQIVND (reference sequence). CDR3 length: 15 residues. With 5 bases removed from V and 5 bases from J, the gap between germline ends came to 17 bases. How the authors handled the data: The assay estimated nucleated cells by amplifying reference gene primers. Only in-frame clones appear in the TCRdb table, and some are missing; sequencing was by immunoSEQ multiplex PCR. Clone size and the V and J calls come from that table; the DNA yielded D and trimming. The sample holds 300,000 to 450,000 clones, more than 75% seen once. V gene TRBV19 combines with J gene TRBJ2-3, with D perhaps TRBD1 (5 bases). The receptor's source is a human donor in a cohort sampled during active COVID-19. The sample comprised peripheral blood. CDR3 region: CASSSDNLGEDTQYF. For the CDR3, the DNA is TGTGCCAGTAGTTCGGACAACCTAGGAGAAGATACGCAGTATTTT. The complete variable domain, with remaining parts taken from reference TRBV19 and TRBJ2-3, reads DGGITQSPKYLFRKEGQNVTLSCEQNLNHDAMYWYRQDPGQGLRLIYYSQIVNDFQKGDIAEGYSVSREKKESFPLTVTSAQKNPTAFYLCASSSDNLGEDTQYFGPGTRLTVL.